The rows below give T cell receptor beta chains drawn from one sample of a study of blood T cell repertoires in COVID-19. The data were produced by immunoSEQ multiplex PCR, yet TCRdb's version contains in-frame clones alone and is incomplete. The sample carries tens of thousands of clones, approximately 80% recorded once. Sequenced input: peripheral blood. The origin of the receptors is a woman in her sixties or seventies with acute or convalescent COVID-19. Each CDR3 is given with its conserved first and last residue. The D gene is left open where the match is weak. Clone size is not always given. Where it is, it says once, few, many or a class for expanded clones.

TRBV7-3	-	TRBD1	TRBJ1-1	CASSSQGGSAEAFF	TGTGCCAGCAGCTCACAGGGGGGGAGCGCTGAAGCTTTCTTT
TRBV7-2	-	TRBD2	TRBJ2-7	CASLPGGSAYEQYF	TGTGCCAGCCTGCCGGGGGGATCCGCCTACGAGCAGTACTTC
TRBV11-2	-	TRBD2	TRBJ2-5	CASSPRRAGAETQYF	TGTGCCAGCAGCCCCCGTAGAGCGGGAGCTGAGACCCAGTACTTC
TRBV15	-	TRBD1	TRBJ1-5	CATSGQGGNQPQHF	TGTGCCACCAGCGGACAGGGGGGTAATCAGCCCCAGCATTTT
TRBV6-5	-	TRBD2	TRBJ2-7	CASSYGLGGSYEQYF	TGTGCCAGCAGTTACGGTCTGGGGGGGTCCTACGAGCAGTACTTC
TRBV5-6	-	TRBD2	TRBJ2-5	CASSSPIVVSGRGRETQYF	TGTGCCAGCAGCTCCCCGATAGTCGTGAGCGGGAGAGGCCGAGAGACCCAGTACTTC
TRBV3-1/TRBV3-2	-	TRBD1	TRBJ1-2	CASSPGQGPNYGYTF	TGTGCCAGCAGCCCTGGACAGGGCCCAAACTATGGCTACACCTTC
TRBV7-9	-	TRBD1	TRBJ1-1	CASSSQDRAGTEAFF	TGTGCCAGCAGCTCCCAAGACAGGGCGGGAACTGAAGCTTTCTTT
TRBV7-9	-	-	TRBJ2-6	CASSFSSFGGYGANVLTF	TGTGCCAGCAGCTTCTCTTCGTTCGGGGGTTATGGGGCCAACGTCCTGACTTTC
TRBV19	-	-	TRBJ1-1	CASSIGPGAGNTEAFF	TGTGCCAGTAGTATTGGTCCAGGGGCGGGGAACACTGAAGCTTTCTTT
TRBV19	-	-	TRBJ1-5	CASSRRLEGQPQHF	TGTGCCAGTAGTCGACGGTTGGAGGGGCAGCCCCAGCATTTT
TRBV5-6	-	-	TRBJ2-5	CASSLVRLQGETQYF	TGTGCCAGCAGCTTGGTGAGGCTCCAAGGAGAGACCCAGTACTTC
TRBV12-3/TRBV12-4	few	-	TRBJ1-3	CASSLSGNTIYF	TGTGCCAGCAGCTTGTCCGGAAACACCATATATTTT
TRBV10-3	-	TRBD1	TRBJ2-1	CAISGDRAYNEQFF	TGTGCCATCAGTGGGGACAGGGCCTACAATGAGCAGTTCTTC
TRBV2	-	TRBD1	TRBJ1-2	CASSEEGAYGYTF	TGTGCCAGCAGTGAGGAGGGGGCCTATGGCTACACCTTC
TRBV30	-	-	TRBJ1-2	CAWSLKLPTYYGYTF	TGTGCCTGGAGTCTGAAACTCCCAACTTACTATGGCTACACCTTC
TRBV6-5	-	-	TRBJ2-7	CASSTTGLTYEQYF	TGTGCCAGCAGTACTACAGGTCTCACCTACGAGCAGTACTTC
TRBV7-9	-	-	TRBJ2-7	CASSRLGETGPEQYF	TGTGCCAGCAGCCGCTTAGGAGAGACAGGTCCCGAGCAGTACTTC
TRBV7-9	few	-	TRBJ1-4	CASSSGNEKLFF	TGTGCCAGCAGCTCGGGTAATGAAAAACTGTTTTTT
TRBV27	-	-	TRBJ1-2	CASSLGGRRDGYTF	TGTGCCAGCAGTTTAGGGGGTAGGAGGGACGGCTACACCTTC
TRBV28	-	TRBD1	TRBJ2-7	CASRLQGERSYEQYF	TGTGCCAGCAGGCTACAGGGGGAGCGCTCCTACGAGCAGTACTTC
TRBV30	-	-	TRBJ1-5	CAWSYSNQPQHF	TGTGCCTGGAGTTATAGCAATCAGCCCCAGCATTTT
TRBV30	-	TRBD1	TRBJ1-2	CAWRGQPGGGYTF	TGTGCCTGGAGGGGGCAGCCAGGGGGTGGCTACACCTTC
TRBV19	once	-	TRBJ1-4	CASSFDQREKLFF	TGTGCCAGTTCCTTCGATCAACGGGAAAAACTGTTTTTT
TRBV19	once	-	TRBJ1-3	CASSGSGNTIYF	TGTGCCAGTAGTGGCTCAGGAAACACCATATATTTT
TRBV5-4	-	-	TRBJ1-2	CASSHPTGRIYGYTF	TGTGCCAGCAGCCATCCTACCGGGAGGATCTATGGCTACACCTTC
TRBV28	-	TRBD1	TRBJ2-7	CASSLGTGGTYEQYF	TGTGCCAGCAGTCTTGGGACAGGGGGCACCTACGAGCAGTACTTC
TRBV10-3	-	TRBD1	TRBJ1-6	CAISVGTATPNSPLHF	TGTGCCATCAGTGTAGGGACAGCTACTCCCAATTCACCCCTCCACTTT
TRBV9	-	-	TRBJ2-3	CASSPGGRTDTQYF	TGTGCCAGCAGCCCCGGGGGGCGCACAGATACGCAGTATTTT
TRBV5-4	-	TRBD1	TRBJ1-2	CASNLGQGRGGYTF	TGTGCCAGCAATCTTGGACAGGGCAGGGGCGGCTACACCTTC
TRBV5-1	few	TRBD1	TRBJ1-2	CASSSTGRYGYTF	TGCGCCAGCAGCTCGACAGGGCGCTATGGCTACACCTTC
TRBV6-6	-	-	TRBJ1-5	CACDSVGQPQHF	TGTGCCTGCGACAGTGTGGGTCAGCCCCAGCATTTT
TRBV19	-	TRBD1	TRBJ2-3	CASDDRVSTDTQYF	TGTGCCAGTGATGACAGGGTCAGCACAGATACGCAGTATTTT
TRBV14	-	-	TRBJ2-1	CASSLDSRSYNEQFF	TGTGCCAGCAGCCTGGACAGTCGCTCCTACAATGAGCAGTTCTTC
TRBV28	-	TRBD1	TRBJ1-5	CASSKTGGIGNQPQHF	TGTGCCAGCAGTAAAACAGGGGGCATAGGCAATCAGCCCCAGCATTTT
TRBV5-1	-	-	TRBJ1-3	CASSLSMGRNGNTIYF	TGCGCCAGCAGCTTGTCGATGGGGCGCAACGGAAACACCATATATTTT
TRBV5-1	-	-	TRBJ1-1	CASSLGDSESTEAFF	TGCGCCAGCAGCTTGGGAGACTCGGAGAGCACTGAAGCTTTCTTT
TRBV29-1	-	-	TRBJ2-1	CSFRVGNEQFF	TGCAGCTTCAGGGTCGGCAATGAGCAGTTCTTC
TRBV5-4	many	-	TRBJ1-2	CASSSRDMGYGYTF	TGTGCCAGCAGCTCCAGGGATATGGGCTATGGCTACACCTTC
TRBV7-9	once	TRBD1	TRBJ1-1	CASSLVIRTGRNTEAFF	TGTGCCAGCAGCTTAGTAATTCGGACAGGGAGGAACACTGAAGCTTTCTTT
TRBV6-5	-	-	TRBJ1-2	CASSRQQSNYGYTF	TGTGCCAGCAGTCGACAGCAATCTAACTATGGCTACACCTTC
TRBV30	-	TRBD2	TRBJ2-1	CAWRTSGRVHEQFF	TGTGCCTGGAGAACTAGCGGGAGGGTCCATGAGCAGTTCTTC
TRBV5-5	once	TRBD1	TRBJ1-1	CASHFGLGRGATEAFF	TGTGCCAGCCACTTCGGGTTAGGCAGGGGGGCCACTGAAGCTTTCTTT
TRBV5-8	once	TRBD2	TRBJ2-5	CASSLGLAGGTQETQYF	TGTGCCAGCAGCTTGGGACTAGCGGGAGGCACCCAAGAGACCCAGTACTTC
TRBV5-1	-	-	TRBJ2-1	CASSVVVGVAYNEQFF	TGCGCCAGCAGCGTGGTTGTGGGCGTAGCCTACAATGAGCAGTTCTTC
TRBV7-9	-	-	TRBJ1-3	CASSPTVGNTIYF	TGTGCCAGCAGCCCGACTGTCGGAAACACCATATATTTT
TRBV11-1	-	-	TRBJ1-1	CASSTRQYNTEAFF	TGTGCCAGCAGCACGCGACAGTATAACACTGAAGCTTTCTTT
TRBV3-1/TRBV3-2	once	TRBD2	TRBJ2-5	CASSLGTTQETQYF	TGTGCCAGCAGCCTCGGGACTACCCAAGAGACCCAGTACTTC
TRBV7-9	few	-	TRBJ2-1	CASSWDLDSPYEQFF	TGTGCCAGCAGCTGGGACCTGGACAGTCCCTATGAGCAGTTCTTC
TRBV11-1	-	TRBD2	TRBJ2-1	CASRSSGRAGDEQFF	TGTGCCAGCAGATCTAGCGGGAGGGCCGGGGATGAGCAGTTCTTC
TRBV5-4	-	TRBD2	TRBJ2-1	CASSSGLAGGGEFF	TGTGCCAGCAGCTCGGGACTAGCGGGAGGGGGTGAGTTCTTC
TRBV7-3	few	-	TRBJ1-2	CASSTGRGSSNYGYTF	TGTGCCAGCAGCACAGGTCGGGGGTCCAGTAACTATGGCTACACCTTC
TRBV3-1/TRBV3-2	-	TRBD1	TRBJ1-2	CASSVQGDYGYTF	TGTGCCAGCAGTGTTCAGGGGGACTATGGCTACACCTTC
TRBV19	-	TRBD2	TRBJ2-1	CASTSSGTSAYNEQFF	TGTGCCAGTACCTCATCCGGGACTAGCGCCTACAATGAGCAGTTCTTC
TRBV2	-	-	TRBJ2-5	CASSESYRVQETQYF	TGTGCCAGCAGTGAATCCTACAGGGTCCAAGAGACCCAGTACTTC
TRBV19	once	-	TRBJ1-1	CATRHNEAFF	TGTGCCACCAGGCACAATGAAGCTTTCTTT
TRBV10-2	few	TRBD1	TRBJ2-7	CASSEWTGGLYEQYF	TGCGCCAGCAGTGAATGGACAGGGGGCTTGTACGAGCAGTACTTC
TRBV7-9	once	-	TRBJ1-2	CASGSSENGYTF	TGTGCCAGCGGGAGTAGCGAGAATGGCTACACCTTC
TRBV18	-	-	TRBJ1-2	CASSKQGDGYTF	TGTGCCAGCTCAAAACAGGGCGATGGCTACACCTTC